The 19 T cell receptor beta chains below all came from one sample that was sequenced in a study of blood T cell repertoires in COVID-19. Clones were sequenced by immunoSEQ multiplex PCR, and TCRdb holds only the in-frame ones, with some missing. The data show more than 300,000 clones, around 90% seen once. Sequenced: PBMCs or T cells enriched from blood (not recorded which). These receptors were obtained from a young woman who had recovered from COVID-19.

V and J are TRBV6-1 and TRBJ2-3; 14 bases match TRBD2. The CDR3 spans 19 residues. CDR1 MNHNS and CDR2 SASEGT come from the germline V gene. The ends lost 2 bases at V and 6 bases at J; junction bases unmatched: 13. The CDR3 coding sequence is TGTGCCAGCAGTGAAAGGACTAGCGGGGGGAGTCCCCAAGTGGATACGCAGTATTTT. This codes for CASSERTSGGSPQVDTQYF.

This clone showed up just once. In DNA, the CDR3 is TGTGCCAGTATTCAGCGGCCCGGGGAGCTGTTTTTT. It is translated as CASIQRPGELFF. This chain joins TRBV19 and TRBJ2-2; D may be TRBD2 (5 bases). The CDR3 is 12 amino acids. Trimming took 7 bases from V and 6 from J, leaving 9 bases between them. The germline gives CDR1 LNHDA, CDR2 SQIVND (reference sequence).

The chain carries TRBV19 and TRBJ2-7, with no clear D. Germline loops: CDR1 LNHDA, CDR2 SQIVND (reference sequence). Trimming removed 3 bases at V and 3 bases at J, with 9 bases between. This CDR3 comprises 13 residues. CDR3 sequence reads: CASSIGGVYEQYF. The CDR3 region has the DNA TGTGCCAGTAGTATCGGTGGAGTCTACGAGCAGTACTTC.

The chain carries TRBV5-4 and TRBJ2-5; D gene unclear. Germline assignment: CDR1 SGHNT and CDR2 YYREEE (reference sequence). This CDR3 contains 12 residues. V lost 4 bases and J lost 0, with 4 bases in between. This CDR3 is CASSAYQETQYF. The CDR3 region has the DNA TGTGCCAGCAGCGCGTACCAAGAGACCCAGTACTTC.

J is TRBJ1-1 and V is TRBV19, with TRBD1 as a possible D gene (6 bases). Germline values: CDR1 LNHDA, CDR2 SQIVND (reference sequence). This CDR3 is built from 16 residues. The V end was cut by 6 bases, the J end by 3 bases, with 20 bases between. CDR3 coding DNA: TGTGCCAGTAGCTCAACAGGGTTCGATGGTGACACTGAAGCTTTCTTT. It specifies CASSSTGFDGDTEAFF. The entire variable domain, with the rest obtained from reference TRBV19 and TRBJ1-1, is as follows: DGGITQSPKYLFRKEGQNVTLSCEQNLNHDAMYWYRQDPGQGLRLIYYSQIVNDFQKGDIAEGYSVSREKKESFPLTVTSAQKNPTAFYLCASSSTGFDGDTEAFFGQGTRLTVV.

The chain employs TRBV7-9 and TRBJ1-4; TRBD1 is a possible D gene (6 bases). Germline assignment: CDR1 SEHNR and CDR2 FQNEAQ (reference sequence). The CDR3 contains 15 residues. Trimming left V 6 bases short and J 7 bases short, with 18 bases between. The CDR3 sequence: CASSPHGGAVEKLFF. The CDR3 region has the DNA TGTGCCAGCAGTCCTCATGGGGGCGCGGTTGAAAAACTGTTTTTT.

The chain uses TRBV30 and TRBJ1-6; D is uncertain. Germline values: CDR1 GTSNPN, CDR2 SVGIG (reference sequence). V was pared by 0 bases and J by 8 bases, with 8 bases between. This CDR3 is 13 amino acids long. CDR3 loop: CAWSVVRDSPLHF. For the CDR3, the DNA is TGTGCCTGGAGTGTAGTGAGGGATTCACCCCTCCACTTT.

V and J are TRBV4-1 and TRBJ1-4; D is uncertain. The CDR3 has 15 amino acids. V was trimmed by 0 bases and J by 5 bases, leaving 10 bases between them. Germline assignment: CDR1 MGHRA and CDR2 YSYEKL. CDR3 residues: CASSQELASNEKLFF. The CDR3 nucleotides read TGCGCCAGCAGCCAAGAACTAGCCAGCAATGAAAAACTGTTTTTT.

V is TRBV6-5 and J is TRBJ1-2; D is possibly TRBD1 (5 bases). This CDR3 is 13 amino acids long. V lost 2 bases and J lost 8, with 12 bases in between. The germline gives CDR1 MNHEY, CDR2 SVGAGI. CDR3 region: CASSYATARGYTF. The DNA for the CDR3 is TGTGCCAGCAGTTACGCGACAGCCAGGGGCTACACCTTC.

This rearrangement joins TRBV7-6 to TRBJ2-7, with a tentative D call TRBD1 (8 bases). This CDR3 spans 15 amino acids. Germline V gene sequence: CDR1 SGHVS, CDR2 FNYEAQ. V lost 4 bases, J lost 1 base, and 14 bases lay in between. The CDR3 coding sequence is TGTGCCAGCAGCTCGTTACAGGGGGGGTCCTACGAGCAGTACTTC. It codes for CASSSLQGGSYEQYF.

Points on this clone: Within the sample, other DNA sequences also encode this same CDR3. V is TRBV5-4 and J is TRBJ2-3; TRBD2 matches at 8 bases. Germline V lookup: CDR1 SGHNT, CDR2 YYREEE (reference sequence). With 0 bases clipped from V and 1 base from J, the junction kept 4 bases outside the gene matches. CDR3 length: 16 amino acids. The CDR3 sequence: CASSLGLAGGTDTQYF. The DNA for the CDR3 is TGTGCCAGCAGCTTGGGCCTAGCGGGTGGCACAGATACGCAGTATTTT. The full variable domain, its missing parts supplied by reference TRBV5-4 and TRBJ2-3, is ETGVTQSPTHLIKTRGQQVTLRCSSQSGHNTVSWYQQALGQGPQFIFQYYREEENGRGNFPPRFSGLQFPNYSSELNVNALELDDSALYLCASSLGLAGGTDTQYFGPGTRLTVL.

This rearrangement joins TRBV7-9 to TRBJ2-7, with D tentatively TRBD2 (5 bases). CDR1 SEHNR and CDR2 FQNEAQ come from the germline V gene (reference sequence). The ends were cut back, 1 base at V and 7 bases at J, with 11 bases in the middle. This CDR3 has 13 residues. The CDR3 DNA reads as TGTGCCAGCAGCTTAGTCGGGGTCGGTGAGCAGTACTTC. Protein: CASSLVGVGEQYF.

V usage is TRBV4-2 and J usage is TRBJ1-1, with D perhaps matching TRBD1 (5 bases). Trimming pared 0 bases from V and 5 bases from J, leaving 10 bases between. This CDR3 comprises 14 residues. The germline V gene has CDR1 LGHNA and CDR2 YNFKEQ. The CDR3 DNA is TGTGCCAGCAGCCAAGAAGGGGATTGGACTGAAGCTTTCTTT. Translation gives CASSQEGDWTEAFF.

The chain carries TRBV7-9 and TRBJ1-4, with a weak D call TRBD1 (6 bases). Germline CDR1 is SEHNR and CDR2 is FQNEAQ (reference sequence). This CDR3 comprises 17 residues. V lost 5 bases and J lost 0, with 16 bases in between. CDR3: CASSPPEGETTNEKLFF. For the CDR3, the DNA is TGTGCCAGCAGCCCCCCCGAGGGGGAAACAACTAATGAAAAACTGTTTTTT.

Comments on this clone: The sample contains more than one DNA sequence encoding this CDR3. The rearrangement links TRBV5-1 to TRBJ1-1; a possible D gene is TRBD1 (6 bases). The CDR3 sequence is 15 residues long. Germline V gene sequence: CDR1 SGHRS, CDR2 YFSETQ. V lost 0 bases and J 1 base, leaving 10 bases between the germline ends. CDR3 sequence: CASSLGQGWNTEAFF. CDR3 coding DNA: TGCGCCAGCAGCTTGGGCCAGGGGTGGAACACTGAAGCTTTCTTT.

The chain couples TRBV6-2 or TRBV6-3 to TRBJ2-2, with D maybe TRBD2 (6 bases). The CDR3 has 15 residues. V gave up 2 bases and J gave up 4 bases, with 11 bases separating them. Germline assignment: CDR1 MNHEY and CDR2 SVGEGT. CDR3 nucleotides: TGTGCCAGCAGTTACGGCGGGGCGGCCACCGGGGAGCTGTTTTTT. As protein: CASSYGGAATGELFF.

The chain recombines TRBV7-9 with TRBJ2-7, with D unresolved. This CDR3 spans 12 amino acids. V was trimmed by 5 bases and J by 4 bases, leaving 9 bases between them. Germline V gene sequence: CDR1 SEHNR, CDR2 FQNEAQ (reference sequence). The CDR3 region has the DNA TGTGCCAGCAGCCGGGTAGGATACGAGCAGTACTTC. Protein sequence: CASSRVGYEQYF.

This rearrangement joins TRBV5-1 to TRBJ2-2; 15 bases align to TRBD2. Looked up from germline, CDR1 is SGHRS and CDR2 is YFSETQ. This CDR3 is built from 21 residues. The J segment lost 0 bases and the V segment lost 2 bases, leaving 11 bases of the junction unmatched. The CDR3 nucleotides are TGCGCCAGCAGCTTCCCGAGGGGGACTAGCGGGGGGCGCGCGAACACCGGGGAGCTGTTTTTT. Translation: CASSFPRGTSGGRANTGELFF.

The CDR3 region is CAISDDRVRENTEAFF. CDR3 DNA sequence: TGTGCCATCAGTGATGACAGGGTAAGGGAGAACACTGAAGCTTTCTTT. The chain employs TRBV10-3 and TRBJ1-1; 7 positions match TRBD1. This CDR3 has 16 amino acids. Germline assignment: CDR1 ENHRY and CDR2 SYGVKD. The V and J ends lost 3 bases and 1 base, in that order; junction bases with no gene match: 8.